The clone carrying this T cell receptor (beta chain) has just a few counts. The data stem from a study of blood T cell repertoires in COVID-19. Study background: Acute and convalescent COVID-19 specimens originated in the United States, Italy and Spain. Sources were T cells, B-cell-depleted T cells, or PBMCs; the material itself was cDNA or gDNA.

The ends were cut back, 0 bases at V and 9 bases at J, with 12 bases in the middle. Germline lookup yields CDR1 LGHDT and CDR2 YNNKEL (reference sequence). CDR3 length: 15 amino acids. In the original analysis: Estimates of nucleated cell counts were drawn from the amplification of reference gene primers. Sequenced by immunoSEQ multiplex PCR; TCRdb stores in-frame clones only, minus some. V and J calls and clone size are copied from that table; D and trimming were computed from the DNA. Of 110,000 to 150,000 clones in the sample, 70% to 90% were seen once. The sequencing sample was made of peripheral blood. J is TRBJ1-6 and V is TRBV3-1 (or the pseudogene TRBV3-2), with a possible D match to TRBD1 (6 bases). This sequence was found in a human donor in a cohort sampled during active COVID-19. The CDR3 DNA reads TGTGCCAGCAGCCAAGAGGGCAGGGGTACTTCACCCCTCCACTTT. This gives the protein CASSQEGRGTSPLHF.